Following are 20 T cell receptor beta chains from one sample sequenced in a study of T-cell reconstitution after alpha-beta-depleted transplantation in children. TCRbeta library preparation incorporated unique molecular identifiers. Each CDR3 protein is one row after TCRdb ran MiXCR on the PCR reads. The sample lists approximately 980,000 distinct CDR3 sequences, about 31% seen once, with roughly 27% in the top ten. This specimen consisted of PBMCs, mostly from graft donor cells, obtained 360 days after TCRalphabeta/CD19-depleted stem cell transplant. These receptors all come from a boy under two years old who had a stem cell transplant for SCID, so the T cells may come from the graft donor.

Only a few counts were recorded for this clonotype. The chain couples TRBV20-1 to TRBJ2-5; D is unclear. V lost 2 bases and J lost 1, with 8 bases in between. Germline V CDR1 and CDR2: DFQATT, SNEGSKA (reference sequence). The CDR3 has 13 residues. The CDR3 loop reads CSARRLFQETQYF. The CDR3 DNA reads TGCAGTGCTAGAAGGCTATTCCAAGAGACCCAGTACTTC.

The chain carries TRBV20-1 and TRBJ2-7; 10 nucleotides align to TRBD1. The CDR3 has 13 amino acids. J gave up 2 bases and V 5 bases, and 3 bases lay outside the gene matches. Germline CDR1 is DFQATT and CDR2 is SNEGSKA (reference sequence). In nucleotides, the CDR3 is TGCAGTGCTCGGACAGGGGGACCCTACGAGCAGTACTTC. As protein: CSARTGGPYEQYF.

This clonotype was seen ten or more times. V gene TRBV6-5 combines with J gene TRBJ2-2; 12 bases are shared with TRBD2. The germline V gene encodes CDR1 MNHEY and CDR2 SVGAGI. The J segment lost 3 bases and the V segment lost 6 bases, leaving 2 bases of the junction unmatched. CDR3 length equals 15 residues. CDR3 sequence (DNA): TGTGCCAGCAGACGACTAGCGGGGGACACCGGGGAGCTGTTTTTT. This sequence encodes CASRRLAGDTGELFF.

This chain connects TRBV6-5 to TRBJ2-7; D is unresolved. The ends were cut back, 6 bases at V and 3 bases at J, with 9 bases in the middle. This CDR3 has 12 residues. Germline values: CDR1 MNHEY, CDR2 SVGAGI. The CDR3 reads CASRTGHYEQYF. The CDR3 coding sequence is TGTGCCAGCAGGACGGGTCACTACGAGCAGTACTTC.

The sample holds a few counts of this clonotype. This chain joins TRBV28 and TRBJ2-1; 8 bases agree with TRBD2. J was trimmed by 0 bases and V by 6 bases; bases with no gene match: 7. In germline, CDR1 is MDHEN, CDR2 SYDVKM. This CDR3 has 16 residues. CDR3 region: CASRALAGYSYNEQFF. CDR3 DNA: TGTGCCAGCAGGGCTCTAGCGGGTTACTCCTACAATGAGCAGTTCTTC.

J is TRBJ2-3 and V is TRBV2; the D gene is possibly TRBD2 (5 bases). CDR1 is SNHLY and CDR2 is FYNNEI in the germline V gene. This CDR3 has 14 residues. V was trimmed by 7 bases and J by 0 bases, leaving 11 bases between them. Here the CDR3 reads CASMRATSTDTQYF. In DNA, the CDR3 is TGTGCCAGCATGAGGGCAACTAGCACAGATACGCAGTATTTT.

V usage is TRBV25-1 and J usage is TRBJ2-3, with 7 bases fitting TRBD2. The V gene end was trimmed by 6 bases and the J gene end by 0 bases; junction bases not matched to a gene: 6. CDR1 MGHDK and CDR2 SYGVNS come from the germline V gene. This CDR3 region has 15 residues. DNA for the CDR3: TGTGCCAGCAGCACTTTGACTAGCAGCACAGATACGCAGTATTTT. This codes for CASSTLTSSTDTQYF.

The V gene is TRBV7-9, the J gene TRBJ2-7; TRBD1 matches 7 bases. V shed 3 bases, J shed 1 base, and the junction held 6 bases outside the gene matches. The CDR3 extends over 15 amino acids. The germline CDR1 and CDR2 sequences are SEHNR and FQNEAQ (reference sequence). The CDR3 spells CASSFSQQGSYEQYF. CDR3 DNA: TGTGCCAGCAGCTTTTCTCAACAGGGGTCCTACGAGCAGTACTTC.

This clonotype showed up just a few times. The chain carries TRBV20-1 and TRBJ2-7; D is possibly TRBD1 or TRBD2 (7 bases each). Trimming shortened V by 0 bases and J by 3 bases, and 15 bases separated the two germline ends. The CDR3 consists of 15 residues. Per the germline V gene, CDR1 is DFQATT and CDR2 is SNEGSKA (reference sequence). The CDR3 region has the DNA TGCAGTGCTAGAGATTCGGGCAGGGGGGGCTACGAGCAGTACTTC. Its translation is CSARDSGRGGYEQYF.

This chain connects TRBV20-1 to TRBJ1-5; possibly TRBD1 for D (6 bases). Germline CDR1 and CDR2: DFQATT and SNEGSKA (reference sequence). The CDR3 extends over 14 amino acids. V lost 1 base and J lost 2, with 9 bases in between. For the CDR3, the DNA is TGCAGTGCTAGAGGCCGACAGGGCAATCAGCCCCAGCATTTT. Translation: CSARGRQGNQPQHF.

The genes are TRBV5-1 and TRBJ1-1, with 7 positions matching TRBD1. CDR3 length: 15 amino acids. CDR1 is SGHRS and CDR2 is YFSETQ in the germline V gene. V gave up 5 bases and J gave up 0 bases; unmatched junction bases: 7. The CDR3 region has the DNA TGCGCCAGCAGTGGGGGACAGCCCATGAACACTGAAGCTTTCTTT. This codes for CASSGGQPMNTEAFF.

The chain is built from TRBV12-3 or TRBV12-4 and TRBJ1-1, with a weak D call TRBD1 (6 bases). The CDR3 covers 15 residues. Trimming stripped 2 bases from V and 5 bases from J, with 15 bases between. This CDR3 is CASSLSGARGTEAFF. CDR3 DNA sequence: TGTGCCAGCAGTTTATCTGGGGCCAGGGGAACTGAAGCTTTCTTT.

The gene calls are TRBV6-2 or TRBV6-3 and TRBJ2-1, with TRBD1 as a possible D gene (5 bases). Trimming removed 2 bases from V and 5 bases from J, with 10 bases in between. CDR1 MNHEY and CDR2 SVGEGT come from the germline V gene. CDR3 length equals 14 residues. The CDR3 region is CASSYRGTHNEQFF. In DNA, the CDR3 is TGTGCCAGCAGTTACAGGGGCACCCACAATGAGCAGTTCTTC.

The sample holds many counts of this clonotype. This rearrangement joins TRBV20-1 to TRBJ2-7; 13 bases match TRBD2. Looked up from germline, CDR1 is DFQATT and CDR2 is SNEGSKA (reference sequence). The V gene end was trimmed by 1 base and the J gene end by 6 bases; junction bases not matched to a gene: 9. This CDR3 contains 16 residues. CDR3 nucleotides: TGCAGTGCTAGAGCCGTGGGACTAGCGGGGTCCCGCGAGCAGTACTTC. Its protein product is CSARAVGLAGSREQYF.

J is TRBJ2-1 and V is TRBV4-1; either TRBD1 or TRBD2 may supply D (5 bases each). CDR3 length: 14 amino acids. Germline V gene lookup returns CDR1 MGHRA and CDR2 YSYEKL. Trimming stripped 4 bases from V and 1 base from J, with 8 bases between. Here the CDR3 reads CASSRDASYNEQFF. CDR3 coding DNA: TGCGCCAGCAGCCGGGACGCTTCCTACAATGAGCAGTTCTTC.

CDR3 sequence reads: CASSPSRERYGYTF. The CDR3 nucleotides read TGTGCCAGCTCACCAAGTAGGGAGAGGTATGGCTACACCTTC. This sequence joins TRBV18 and TRBJ1-2; the D is unclear. CDR3 length equals 14 residues. Per germline, CDR1 KGHSH and CDR2 LQKENI. The germline V and J ends were trimmed by 2 bases and 5 bases, with 12 bases remaining between them.

The genes are TRBV20-1 and TRBJ1-2; D gene uncertain. This CDR3 spans 13 amino acids. V lost 6 bases to trimming and J lost 4 bases, with 15 bases between them. Germline-derived CDR1 and CDR2 are DFQATT and SNEGSKA (reference sequence). CDR3 nucleotides: TGCAGTGCCCGGCCTAGAGGCGGCTATGGCTACACCTTC. Its protein product is CSARPRGGYGYTF.

The rearrangement joins TRBV13 to TRBJ2-5; D ambiguous. V dropped 1 base and J dropped 4 bases, with 16 bases sitting between them. The CDR3 runs 16 residues. CDR1 is PRHDT, CDR2 FYEKMQ, per germline (reference sequence). This CDR3 reads CASSLVPPLGLETQYF. The CDR3 DNA is TGTGCCAGCAGCTTAGTACCGCCGTTGGGTTTAGAGACCCAGTACTTC. Using reference TRBV13 and TRBJ2-5 for the parts outside the CDR3, the full variable domain is AAGVIQSPRHLIKEKRETATLKCYPIPRHDTVYWYQQGPGQDPQFLISFYEKMQSDKGSIPDRFSAQQFSDYHSELNMSSLELGDSALYFCASSLVPPLGLETQYFGPGTRLLVL.

The chain couples TRBV24-1 to TRBJ1-2; D is perhaps TRBD1 (5 bases). Trimming took off 3 bases at V and 3 bases at J, with 19 bases between the two ends. The CDR3 consists of 17 residues. Germline CDR1 reads KGHDR; CDR2 reads SFDVKD. The CDR3 DNA reads TGTGCCACCAGTGATAACAACGGGGCCCCGGGAGACTATGGCTACACCTTC. Its protein is CATSDNNGAPGDYGYTF.

The V call is TRBV15, the J call TRBJ2-7; D is unclear. CDR1 is LNHNV, CDR2 YYDKDF, per germline (reference sequence). The V end was cut by 5 bases, the J end by 3 bases, with 11 bases between. The CDR3 runs 13 residues. The chain's CDR3 is CATSYIVGYEQYF. The CDR3 coding sequence is TGTGCCACCAGCTACATCGTAGGCTACGAGCAGTACTTC.